The T cell receptor beta chain under discussion was sequenced for a study of regulatory T cells in long-lasting Graves disease. General study findings and limits: Persistent patients shared more public clonotypes (roughly 2,800) than new patients (approximately 1,000).

Arm-PCR of CDR3 regions with iRepertoire HTBI primers generated TCR beta libraries. TCRdb itself ran the multiplex PCR reads through MiXCR, one entry per CDR3 protein. The repertoire holds roughly 610,000 distinct CDR3 sequences, with roughly 15% as singletons. Ten or more counts support this clonotype. What it recognizes is unknown. Time point in this sample: newly diagnosed GD, antithyroid drugs for less than 3 months. PBMC RNA was the source of the TCR library. V lost 8 bases to trimming and J lost 6 bases, with 19 bases between them. Germline V gene data show CDR1 as SNHLY and CDR2 as FYNNEI. This CDR3 is 15 amino acids long. Separately, the same data were catalogued under a study of T cells in Graves' hyperthyroidism and ophthalmopathy.

The sample in question was peripheral blood mononuclear cells (PBMCs), obtained at new diagnosis, from a patient treated with antithyroid drugs. V usage is TRBV2 and J usage is TRBJ2-2; D is perhaps TRBD2 (6 bases). This clonotype was sampled from a woman in her 30s with Graves disease. The CDR3 DNA sequence: TGTGCCAGCTCTGGCCTCATGGGGGAGGCCGGGGAGCTGTTTTTT. This codes for CASSGLMGEAGELFF.